This T cell receptor beta chain was observed in a study of breast tumors, draining lymph nodes, adjacent tissues. TCRdb analysed the multiplex PCR reads with MiXCR anew, one entry per CDR3 protein. Found here are about 89,000 distinct CDR3 sequences, approximately 30% of them singletons; the top ten hold over 6.5%. At least ten counts were recorded for this clonotype. Breast cancer patients provided tissue from their axillary draining lymph nodes. The sequence came from a female donor with breast cancer. Some clones in this sample may be carry-over from other donors' samples. The sample comprised axillary lymph node tissue.

The CDR3 sequence is CASSLGVYDEQFF. Written as DNA, the CDR3 is TGTGCCAGCAGCCTCGGTGTTTACGATGAGCAGTTCTTC. This chain links TRBV6-4 with TRBJ2-1; D is uncertain. V lost 6 bases, J lost 8 bases, and 14 bases lay in between. The CDR3 totals 13 residues. Germline-derived CDR1 and CDR2 are MRHNA and SNTAGT.